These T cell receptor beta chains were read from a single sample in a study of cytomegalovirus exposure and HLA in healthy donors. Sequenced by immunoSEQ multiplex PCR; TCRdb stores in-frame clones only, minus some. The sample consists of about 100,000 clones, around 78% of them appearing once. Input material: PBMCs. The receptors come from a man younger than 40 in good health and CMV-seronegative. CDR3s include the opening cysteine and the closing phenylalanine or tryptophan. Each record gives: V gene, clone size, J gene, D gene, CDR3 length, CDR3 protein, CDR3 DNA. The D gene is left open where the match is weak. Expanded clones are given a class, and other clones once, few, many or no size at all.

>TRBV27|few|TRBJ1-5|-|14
CASSLGSGRQPQHF
TGTGCCAGCAGTTTAGGGTCGGGGAGGCAGCCCCAGCATTTT
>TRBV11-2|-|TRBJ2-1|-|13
CASSFQGQNEQFF
TGTGCCAGCAGCTTTCAGGGGCAGAATGAGCAGTTCTTC
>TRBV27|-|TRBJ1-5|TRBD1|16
CASSPTVGTGNQPQHF
TGTGCCAGCAGTCCAACAGTAGGGACAGGGAATCAGCCCCAGCATTTT
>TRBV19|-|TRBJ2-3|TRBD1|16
CASSTGQGAGTDTQYF
TGTGCCAGTAGTACGGGACAGGGGGCTGGCACAGATACGCAGTATTTT
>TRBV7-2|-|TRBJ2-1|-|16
CASSLAGAFSYNEQFF
TGTGCCAGCAGCTTAGCGGGGGCGTTCTCCTACAATGAGCAGTTCTTC
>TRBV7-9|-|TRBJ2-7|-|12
CASSLGDYEQYF
TGTGCCAGCAGCTTGGGGGACTACGAGCAGTACTTC
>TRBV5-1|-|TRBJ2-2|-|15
CASSPGTSNTGELFF
TGCGCCAGCAGCCCCGGGACTTCTAACACCGGGGAGCTGTTTTTT
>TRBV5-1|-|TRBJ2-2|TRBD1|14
CASSNTGETGELFF
TGCGCCAGCAGCAATACAGGGGAGACCGGGGAGCTGTTTTTT
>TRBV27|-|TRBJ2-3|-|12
CASSLGQDTQYF
TGTGCCAGCAGTTTAGGTCAGGATACGCAGTATTTT
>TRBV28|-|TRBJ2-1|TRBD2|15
CASSSSGGSYNEQFF
TGTGCCAGCAGTTCTAGCGGGGGCTCCTACAATGAGCAGTTCTTC
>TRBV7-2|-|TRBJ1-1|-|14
CASKPRQLNTEAFF
TGTGCCAGCAAACCTCGACAGCTGAACACTGAAGCTTTCTTT
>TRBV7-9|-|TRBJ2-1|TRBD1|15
CASSFRTGLVNEQFF
TGTGCCAGCAGCTTCCGGACAGGGTTGGTCAATGAGCAGTTCTTC
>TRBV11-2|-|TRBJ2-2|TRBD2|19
CASSFYIPGLAGPPGELFF
TGTGCCAGCAGCTTCTACATCCCCGGACTAGCGGGACCCCCCGGGGAGCTGTTTTTT
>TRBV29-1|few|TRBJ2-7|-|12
CSVDGGANEQYF
TGCAGCGTTGATGGGGGGGCGAACGAGCAGTACTTC
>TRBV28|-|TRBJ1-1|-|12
CASSLTTVEAFF
TGTGCCAGCAGTTTAACAACAGTTGAAGCTTTCTTT
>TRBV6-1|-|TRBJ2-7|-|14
CASSEGAGGGEQYF
TGTGCCAGCAGTGAAGGGGCAGGGGGAGGCGAGCAGTACTTC
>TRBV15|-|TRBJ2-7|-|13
CATSREGRYEQYF
TGTGCCACCAGCAGAGAGGGGAGGTACGAGCAGTACTTC
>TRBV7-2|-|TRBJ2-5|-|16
CASSSRGKVLQETQYF
TGTGCCAGCAGCAGTCGCGGAAAAGTACTCCAAGAGACCCAGTACTTC
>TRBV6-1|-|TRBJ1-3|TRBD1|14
CASSVQGVPNTIYF
TGTGCCAGCAGTGTACAGGGGGTCCCGAACACCATATATTTT
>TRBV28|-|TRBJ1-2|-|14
CASSRTSGVGGYTF
TGTGCCAGCAGCCGAACGTCAGGGGTTGGAGGCTACACCTTC
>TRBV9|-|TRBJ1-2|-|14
CASSVGGQGLGYTF
TGTGCCAGCAGCGTAGGGGGTCAGGGCCTTGGCTACACCTTC
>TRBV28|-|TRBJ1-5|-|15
CASSLLRGVRQPQHF
TGTGCCAGCAGTTTATTACGGGGGGTACGTCAGCCCCAGCATTTT
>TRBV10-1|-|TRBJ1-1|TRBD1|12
CASSGDRVEAFF
TGCGCCAGCAGTGGCGACAGGGTTGAAGCTTTCTTT
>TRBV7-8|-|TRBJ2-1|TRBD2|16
CASSLGAGEIYNEQFF
TGTGCCAGCAGCTTAGGGGCGGGAGAGATATACAATGAGCAGTTCTTC
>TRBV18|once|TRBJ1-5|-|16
CASSPWALTSNQPQHF
TGTGCCAGCTCACCGTGGGCCCTCACCAGCAATCAGCCCCAGCATTTT
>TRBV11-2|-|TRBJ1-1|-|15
CASSLFSGENSEAFF
TGTGCCAGCAGCTTATTTAGCGGTGAGAATTCTGAAGCTTTCTTT
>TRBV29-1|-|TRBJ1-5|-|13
CSVSTGLNQPQHF
TGCAGCGTTTCGACAGGTCTAAATCAGCCCCAGCATTTT
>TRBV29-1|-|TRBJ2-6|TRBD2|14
CSVHGGAGANVLTF
TGCAGCGTCCACGGGGGGGCTGGGGCCAACGTCCTGACTTTC
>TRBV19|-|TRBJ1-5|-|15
CASSTPDRDNQPQHF
TGTGCCAGTAGTACGCCGGACAGAGACAATCAGCCCCAGCATTTT
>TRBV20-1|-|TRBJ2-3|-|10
CSASKDTQYF
TGCAGTGCTAGTAAAGATACGCAGTATTTT
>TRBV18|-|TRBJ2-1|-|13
CASSPPTVNEQFF
TGTGCCAGCTCACCACCTACAGTCAATGAGCAGTTCTTC
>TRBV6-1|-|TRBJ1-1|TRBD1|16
CASSEAGTGGGTEAFF
TGTGCCAGCAGTGAAGCAGGGACAGGGGGCGGCACTGAAGCTTTCTTT
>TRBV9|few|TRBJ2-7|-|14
CASSVGTDFYEQYF
TGTGCCAGCAGCGTAGGCACAGATTTCTACGAGCAGTACTTC
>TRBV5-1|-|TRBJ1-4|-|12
CAPGRGGEKLFF
TGCGCCCCGGGGAGGGGAGGTGAAAAACTGTTTTTT
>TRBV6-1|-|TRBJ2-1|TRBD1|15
CASSPDYRGRNGQFF
TGTGCCAGCAGTCCAGATTACAGGGGGCGGAATGGGCAGTTCTTC
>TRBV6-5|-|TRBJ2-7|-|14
CASSPGQGSYEQYF
TGTGCCAGCTCGCCGGGGCAGGGGAGTTACGAGCAGTACTTC
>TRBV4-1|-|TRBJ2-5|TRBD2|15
CASSQGGAGLETQYF
TGCGCCAGCAGCCAGGGGGGAGCGGGGTTGGAGACCCAGTACTTC
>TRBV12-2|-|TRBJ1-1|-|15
CASRLALGQNTEAFF
TGTGCAAGTCGCTTAGCCTTGGGACAGAACACTGAAGCTTTCTTT
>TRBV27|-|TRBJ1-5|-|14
CASSPGGGNQPQHF
TGTGCCAGCTCTCCCGGGGGAGGCAATCAGCCCCAGCATTTT
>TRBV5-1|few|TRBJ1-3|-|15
CASSLGEGSGNTIYF
TGCGCCAGCAGCTTGGGAGAGGGCTCTGGAAACACCATATATTTT
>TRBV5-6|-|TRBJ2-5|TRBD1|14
CASSRGTGVETQYF
TGTGCCAGCAGCCGTGGGACAGGGGTAGAGACCCAGTACTTC
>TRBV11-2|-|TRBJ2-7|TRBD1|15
CASSFDRERSYEQYF
TGTGCCAGCAGCTTTGACAGGGAACGGTCCTACGAGCAGTACTTC
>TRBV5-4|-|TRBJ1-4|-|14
CASSLPDSNEKLFF
TGTGCCAGCAGCTTGCCAGACAGTAATGAAAAACTGTTTTTT
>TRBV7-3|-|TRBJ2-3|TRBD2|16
CASSEGLAGAADTQYF
TGTGCCAGCAGCGAGGGACTAGCGGGAGCCGCAGATACGCAGTATTTT
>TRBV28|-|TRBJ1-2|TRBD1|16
CASSGDRQEGSYGYTF
TGTGCCAGCAGTGGGGACAGGCAGGAGGGCAGCTATGGCTACACCTTC
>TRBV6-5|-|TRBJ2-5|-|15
CASTQSVEGGETQYF
TGTGCCAGCACCCAGAGCGTAGAGGGAGGAGAGACCCAGTACTTC
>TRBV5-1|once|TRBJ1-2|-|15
CASRVEQTGNYGYTF
TGCGCCAGCAGGGTAGAGCAAACAGGGAACTATGGCTACACCTTC
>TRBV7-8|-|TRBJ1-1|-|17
CASSSPQGGVGDTEAFF
TGTGCCAGCAGCTCCCCCCAGGGCGGGGTTGGGGACACTGAAGCTTTCTTT
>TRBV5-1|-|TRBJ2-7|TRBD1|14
CASSQDRGSGEQYF
TGCGCCAGCAGCCAGGACAGGGGGTCGGGCGAGCAGTACTTC
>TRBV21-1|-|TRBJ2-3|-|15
CASRPGLAGTDTQYF
TGTGCCAGCAGGCCGGGACTAGCGGGCACAGATACGCAGTATTTT
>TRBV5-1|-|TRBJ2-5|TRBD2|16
CASSWALAGDGETQYF
TGCGCCAGCAGCTGGGCCCTAGCGGGGGATGGGGAGACCCAGTACTTC
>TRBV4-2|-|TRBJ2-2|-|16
CASSQGWGGVTGELFF
TGTGCCAGCAGCCAAGGTTGGGGCGGGGTCACCGGGGAGCTGTTTTTT
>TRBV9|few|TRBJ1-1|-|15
CASSVDRGAGTEAFF
TGTGCCAGCAGCGTAGATCGGGGGGCGGGCACTGAAGCTTTCTTT
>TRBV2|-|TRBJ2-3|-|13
CASLAGFTDTQYF
TGTGCCAGCTTGGCGGGATTCACAGATACGCAGTATTTT
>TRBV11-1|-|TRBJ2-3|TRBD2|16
CASSFFRLADTDTQYF
TGTGCCAGCAGCTTTTTTCGTCTAGCGGACACAGATACGCAGTATTTT
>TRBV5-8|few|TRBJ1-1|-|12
CASSLDRVEAFF
TGTGCCAGCAGCTTGGACAGGGTCGAAGCTTTCTTT
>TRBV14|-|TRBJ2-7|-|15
CASSQSGRRYYEQYF
TGTGCCAGCAGCCAGAGCGGGCGTCGGTACTACGAGCAGTACTTC
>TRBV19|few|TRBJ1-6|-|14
CASSPTERWHPLHF
TGTGCCAGTAGCCCGACAGAGAGGTGGCATCCCCTCCACTTT
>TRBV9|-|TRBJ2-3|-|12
CASSVGSDTQYF
TGTGCCAGCAGCGTAGGTTCGGATACGCAGTATTTT
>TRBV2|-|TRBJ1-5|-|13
CASSGQESQPQHF
TGTGCCAGCAGTGGACAGGAGAGTCAGCCCCAGCATTTT